The clone carrying this T cell receptor (beta chain) has only a few counts. An approximately 180 ng quantity of DNA, some 30,000 T cell genomes, went into the sorted-subset replicate PCRs. TCRdb keeps only in-frame clones here, not all; method: immunoSEQ multiplex PCR. The data contain under 650,000 clones, around 96% of them singletons. The source of the sample is a study of shared clonotypes between healthy human individuals. The sequencing sample was made of naive CD4+ T cells sorted from blood. As to subset: CD45RA+ positively selected. The receptor was derived from a woman under 40 in good health.

The CDR3 sequence is CASCGGQGYQPQHF. The DNA for the CDR3 is TGTGCCAGTTGCGGGGGACAGGGATATCAGCCCCAGCATTTT. The chain uses TRBV19 and TRBJ1-5; 9 nucleotides match TRBD1. The germline CDR1 and CDR2 sequences are LNHDA and SQIVND (reference sequence). The ends lost 8 bases at V and 5 bases at J; junction bases unmatched: 7. The CDR3 has 14 amino acids.